The TCR beta chain under discussion was sequenced for a study of long-term antiretroviral therapy in people with HIV. Study findings and constraints: Repertoire composition at all time points was dominated by clones that had expanded before ART.

The CDR3 sequence is 15 residues long. With 3 bases clipped from V and 2 bases from J, the junction kept 7 bases outside the gene matches. Germline assignment: CDR1 LGHNA and CDR2 YNFKEQ. With survey level as its setting, the immunoSEQ assay was v3.0. TCRdb's table, derived via immunoSEQ multiplex PCR, lists solely in-frame clones and lacks some. The sample lists about 35,000 clones; 70% to 90% were seen once. This clone is a singleton in its sample. Antigen: not known. The chain uses TRBV4-2 and TRBJ2-7; 7 positions agree with TRBD1. Material: unsorted PBMCs, obtained 2.2 years after starting antiretroviral therapy. The sequence came from a man aged 18 to 29 with HIV. Here the CDR3 DNA reads TGTGCCAGCAGCCATCCTGATGGACAGGCCTACGAGCAGTACTTC. As protein: CASSHPDGQAYEQYF.